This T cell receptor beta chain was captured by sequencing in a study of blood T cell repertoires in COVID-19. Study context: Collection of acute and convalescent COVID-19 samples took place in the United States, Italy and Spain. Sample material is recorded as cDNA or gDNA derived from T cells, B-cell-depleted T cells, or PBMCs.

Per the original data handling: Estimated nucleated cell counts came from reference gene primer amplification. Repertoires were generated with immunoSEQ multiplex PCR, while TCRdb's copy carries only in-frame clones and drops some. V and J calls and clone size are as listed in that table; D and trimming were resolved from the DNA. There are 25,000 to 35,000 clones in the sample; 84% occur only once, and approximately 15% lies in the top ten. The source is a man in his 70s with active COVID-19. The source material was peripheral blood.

CDR3 bases: TGCGCCAGCAGCCAAGATTGGACAGGGGGCTTGGCCACTGAAGCTTTCTTT. Residues: CASSQDWTGGLATEAFF. The rearrangement links TRBV4-1 to TRBJ1-1; TRBD1 aligns across 11 bases. Germline V gene sequence: CDR1 MGHRA, CDR2 YSYEKL. The J segment lost 4 bases and the V segment lost 0 bases, leaving 7 bases of the junction unmatched. This CDR3 is built from 17 residues.